A single sample gave rise to the 16 T cell receptor beta chains below, sequenced in a study of blood T cell repertoires in COVID-19. This table comes from immunoSEQ multiplex PCR, and its TCRdb copy is limited to in-frame clones, with some not included. The repertoire consists of tens of thousands of clones, with over 60% occurring once and the leading ten covering 6.4%. Sequenced material: peripheral blood. Receptor source: a woman aged 50 to 65 with active or convalescent COVID-19.

V is TRBV11-2 and J is TRBJ2-7; 9 nucleotides line up with TRBD2. The V gene's germline CDR1 is SGHAT and CDR2 FQNNGV. J was trimmed by 3 bases and V by 0 bases; bases with no gene match: 3. The CDR3 length is 15 residues. The CDR3 coding sequence is TGTGCCAGCAGCTTAGAAGCGGGGGGCGTCTACGAGCAGTACTTC. Translating gives CASSLEAGGVYEQYF.

The chain couples TRBV7-9 to TRBJ2-1, with 7 bases lining up with TRBD2. This CDR3 has 12 amino acids. V lost 8 bases, J lost 7 bases, and 5 bases stayed unmatched. CDR1 is SEHNR, CDR2 FQNEAQ, per germline (reference sequence). The CDR3 protein is CASGGRSNEQFF. The DNA of the CDR3 is TGTGCCAGCGGCGGGAGATCGAATGAGCAGTTCTTC.

The chain employs TRBV27 and TRBJ1-3; TRBD1 matches 9 bases. This CDR3 spans 14 amino acids. J lost 4 bases, V lost 5 bases, and 3 bases had no gene match. CDR1 MNHEY and CDR2 SMNVEV come from the germline V gene (reference sequence). This CDR3 is CASSRTGEGNTIYF. As DNA, the CDR3 is TGTGCCAGCAGTCGGACAGGGGAGGGAAACACCATATATTTT.

This rearrangement joins TRBV9 to TRBJ2-3; 8 nucleotides line up with TRBD1. Per germline, CDR1 SGDLS and CDR2 YYNGEE. V trimming: 2 bases; J trimming: 0 bases; junction bases outside the gene matches: 8. The CDR3 is 17 residues long. The CDR3 protein is CASSVEDRVLSTDTQYF. The CDR3 nucleotides are TGTGCCAGCAGCGTCGAGGACAGGGTACTGAGCACAGATACGCAGTATTTT.

The chain employs TRBV6-5 and TRBJ1-1; D gene unclear. Germline CDR1 reads MNHEY; CDR2 reads SVGAGI. CDR3 length equals 14 residues. Trimming pared 6 bases from V and 4 bases from J, leaving 15 bases between. CDR3 protein: CASRYHRDGTEAFF. In DNA form, the CDR3 reads TGTGCCAGCAGGTACCATCGGGATGGCACTGAAGCTTTCTTT.

The CDR3 DNA sequence: TGCGCCAGCAGCCAAGACCTCTCCGGGACAGGGGGAGGCTACACCTTC. Its protein product is CASSQDLSGTGGGYTF. J is TRBJ1-2 and V is TRBV4-3; 11 nucleotides line up with TRBD1. V was clipped by 0 bases and J by 8 bases; unmatched bases: 8. Per the germline V gene, CDR1 is LGHNA and CDR2 is YSLEER. This CDR3 region has 16 residues.

The J gene is TRBJ2-7, the V gene TRBV7-2, with TRBD1 matching 10 bases. CDR1 SGHTA and CDR2 FQGNSA come from the germline V gene. Trimming took 2 bases from V and 7 from J; bases not matched to a gene: 8. The CDR3 length is 15 residues. This chain's CDR3 is CASSLYGTGVSEQYF. The DNA of the CDR3 is TGTGCCAGCAGCTTATACGGGACAGGGGTTAGTGAGCAGTACTTC.

The chain couples TRBV3-1 (or the pseudogene TRBV3-2) to TRBJ2-7, with 7 bases lining up with TRBD1. Germline V lookup: CDR1 LGHDT, CDR2 YNNKEL (reference sequence). This CDR3 comprises 15 residues. J was trimmed by 4 bases and V by 5 bases; bases with no gene match: 11. CDR3 amino acids: CASSKKPGQHYEQYF. The CDR3 coding sequence is TGTGCCAGCAGCAAGAAGCCGGGACAGCATTACGAGCAGTACTTC.

This chain uses TRBV19 with TRBJ1-4, with 9 bases aligning to TRBD1. Germline V gives CDR1 LNHDA, CDR2 SQIVND (reference sequence). The CDR3 has 15 residues. V lost 4 bases to trimming and J lost 6 bases; unmatched junction nucleotides: 6. Here the CDR3 DNA reads TGTGCCAGTAGTAGGACGACAGGGGGTTATGAAAAACTGTTTTTT. Translated: CASSRTTGGYEKLFF.

This chain uses TRBV6-6 with TRBJ1-1; D is uncertain. The germline V gene encodes CDR1 MNHNY and CDR2 SVGAGI (reference sequence). The CDR3 has 11 residues. V lost 7 bases, J lost 1 base, and 4 bases lay in between. CDR3 nucleotides: TGTGCCAGCACCTGGAACACTGAAGCTTTCTTT. Amino acids: CASTWNTEAFF.

The chain carries TRBV2 and TRBJ2-6, with TRBD2 matching over 9 bases. Trimming cost V 5 bases and J 1 base; bases outside gene matches: 0. Per germline, CDR1 SNHLY and CDR2 FYNNEI. The CDR3 totals 15 residues. The CDR3 loop reads CASSLAGSGANVLTF. CDR3 nucleotides: TGTGCCAGCAGTCTAGCGGGATCTGGGGCCAACGTCCTGACTTTC.

This clone was seen a single time. The chain couples TRBV3-1 (or the pseudogene TRBV3-2) to TRBJ1-1; weak D call: TRBD1 (6 bases). The length of the CDR3 is 16 residues. The V gene lost 1 base and the J gene lost 4 bases, with 16 bases spanning the gap. Germline-derived CDR1 and CDR2 are LGHDT and YNNKEL (reference sequence). The CDR3 nucleotides read TGTGCCAGCAGCCAAGTAGCGGGACACAGGTCCACTGAAGCTTTCTTT. The encoded protein is CASSQVAGHRSTEAFF.

The rearrangement joins TRBV6-5 to TRBJ2-2, with D possibly being TRBD2 (6 bases). This CDR3 has 14 residues. V was cut by 0 bases and J by 7 bases, with 9 bases left in between. Looked up from germline, CDR1 is MNHEY and CDR2 is SVGAGI. CDR3 bases: TGTGCCAGCAGTTACTCGGGGGGTGGCGGGGAGCTGTTTTTT. Residues: CASSYSGGGGELFF.

The chain is built from TRBV2 and TRBJ1-2; D may be TRBD1 (5 bases). CDR1 SNHLY and CDR2 FYNNEI come from the germline V gene. The V gene lost 2 bases and the J gene lost 3 bases, with 7 bases spanning the gap. There are 13 residues in the CDR3. The CDR3 loop is CASSESRDYGYTF. CDR3 DNA sequence: TGTGCCAGCAGTGAAAGCAGGGACTATGGCTACACCTTC.

The chain's CDR3 is CASSPFSSSAGELFF. The CDR3, as DNA: TGTGCCAGCAGCCCCTTCTCCTCCAGCGCCGGGGAGCTGTTTTTT. This chain uses TRBV7-3 with TRBJ2-2; unclear D gene. Germline CDR1 and CDR2: SGHTA and FQGTGA. This CDR3 spans 15 amino acids. Trimming shortened V by 5 bases and J by 6 bases, and 16 bases separated the two germline ends. The variable domain in full, completed from reference TRBV7-3 and TRBJ2-2, reads GAGVSQTPSNKVTEKGKYVELRCDPISGHTALYWYRQSLGQGPEFLIYFQGTGAADDSGLPNDRFFAVRPEGSVSTLKIQRTERGDSAVYLCASSPFSSSAGELFFGEGSRLTVL.

The chain employs TRBV7-9 and TRBJ1-1; 8 nucleotides match TRBD1. Germline-derived CDR1 and CDR2 are SEHNR and FQNEAQ (reference sequence). Trimming took 1 base from V and 0 from J; bases not matched to a gene: 10. This CDR3 is 18 amino acids long. The CDR3 DNA sequence: TGTGCCAGCAGCTTAGGACAGGGGAGTAGTCGGATGAACACTGAAGCTTTCTTT. Translation: CASSLGQGSSRMNTEAFF. Drawing the rest from reference TRBV7-9 and TRBJ1-1, the complete variable domain is DTGVSQNPRHKITKRGQNVTFRCDPISEHNRLYWYRQTLGQGPEFLTYFQNEAQLEKSRLLSDRFSAERPKGSFSTLEIQRTEQGDSAMYLCASSLGQGSSRMNTEAFFGQGTRLTVV.